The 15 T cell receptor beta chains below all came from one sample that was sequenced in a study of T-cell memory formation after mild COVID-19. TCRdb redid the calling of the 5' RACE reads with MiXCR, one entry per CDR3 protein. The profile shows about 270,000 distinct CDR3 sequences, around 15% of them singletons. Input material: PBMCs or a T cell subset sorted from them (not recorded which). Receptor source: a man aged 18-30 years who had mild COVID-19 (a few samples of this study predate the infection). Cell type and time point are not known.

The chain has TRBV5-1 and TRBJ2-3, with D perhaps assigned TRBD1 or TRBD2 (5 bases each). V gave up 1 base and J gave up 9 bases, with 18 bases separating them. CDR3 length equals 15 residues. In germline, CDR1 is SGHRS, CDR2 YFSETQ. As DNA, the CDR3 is TGCGCCAGCAGCTTGCTCCACAGTGTAGAGGGGACGCAGTATTTT. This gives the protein CASSLLHSVEGTQYF.

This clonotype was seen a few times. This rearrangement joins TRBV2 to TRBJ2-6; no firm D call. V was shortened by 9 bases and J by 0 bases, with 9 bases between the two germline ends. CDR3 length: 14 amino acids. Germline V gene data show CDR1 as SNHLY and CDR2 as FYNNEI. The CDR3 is CASSYISGANVLTF. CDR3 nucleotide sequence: TGTGCCAGTAGTTACATCTCTGGGGCCAACGTCCTGACTTTC.

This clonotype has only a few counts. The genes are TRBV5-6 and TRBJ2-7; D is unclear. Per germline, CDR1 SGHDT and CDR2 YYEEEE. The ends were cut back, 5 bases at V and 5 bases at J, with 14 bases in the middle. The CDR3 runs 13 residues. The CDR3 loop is CASRSSRIHEQYV. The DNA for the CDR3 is TGTGCCAGCAGATCCAGTCGCATTCACGAGCAGTACGTC.

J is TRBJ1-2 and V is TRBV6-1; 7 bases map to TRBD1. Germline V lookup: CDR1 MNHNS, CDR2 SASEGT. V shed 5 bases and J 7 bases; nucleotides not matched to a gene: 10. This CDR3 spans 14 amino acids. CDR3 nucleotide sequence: TGTGCCAGCAGTCAATGGACAGGTCTTATTGGCTACACCTTC. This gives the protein CASSQWTGLIGYTF.

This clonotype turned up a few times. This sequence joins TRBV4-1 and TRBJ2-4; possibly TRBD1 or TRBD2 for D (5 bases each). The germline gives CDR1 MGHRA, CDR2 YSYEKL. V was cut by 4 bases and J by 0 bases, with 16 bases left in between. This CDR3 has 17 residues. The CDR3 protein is CASSLPGTARAKNIQYF. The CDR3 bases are TGCGCCAGCAGCCTACCGGGGACCGCTAGAGCCAAAAACATTCAGTACTTC.

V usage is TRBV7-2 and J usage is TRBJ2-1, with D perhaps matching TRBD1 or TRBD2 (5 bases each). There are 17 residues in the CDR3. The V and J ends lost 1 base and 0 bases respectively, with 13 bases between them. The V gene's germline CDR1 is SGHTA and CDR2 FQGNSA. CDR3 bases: TGTGCCAGCAGCTTAGTGGGGGACCCGAGCTCCTACAATGAGCAGTTCTTC. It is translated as CASSLVGDPSSYNEQFF.

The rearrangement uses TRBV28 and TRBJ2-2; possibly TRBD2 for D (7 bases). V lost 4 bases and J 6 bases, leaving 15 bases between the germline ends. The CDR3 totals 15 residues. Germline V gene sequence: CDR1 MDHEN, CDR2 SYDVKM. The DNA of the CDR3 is TGTGCCAGCAGTTGGGGGGGCAGTACTGCCGGGGAGCTGTTTTTT. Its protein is CASSWGGSTAGELFF.

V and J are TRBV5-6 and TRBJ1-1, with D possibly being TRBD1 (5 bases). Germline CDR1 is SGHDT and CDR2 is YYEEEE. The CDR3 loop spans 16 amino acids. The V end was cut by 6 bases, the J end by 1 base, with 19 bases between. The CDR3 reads CASTTAGGRGNTEAFF. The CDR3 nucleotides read TGTGCCAGCACCACGGCGGGGGGTAGGGGGAACACTGAAGCTTTCTTT.

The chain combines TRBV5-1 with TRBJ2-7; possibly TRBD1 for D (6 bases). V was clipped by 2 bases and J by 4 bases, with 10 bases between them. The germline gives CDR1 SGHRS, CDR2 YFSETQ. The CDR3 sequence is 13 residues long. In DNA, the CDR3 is TGCGCCAGCAGCTTTAGGGGACAATACGAGCAGTACTTC. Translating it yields CASSFRGQYEQYF.

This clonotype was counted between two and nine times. CDR3 sequence: CASSPRDRGLHEKLFF. The DNA for the CDR3 is TGCGCCAGCAGCCCCAGGGACAGGGGCCTACATGAAAAACTGTTTTTT. The chain combines TRBV4-1 with TRBJ1-4; 10 bases agree with TRBD1. Germline V lookup: CDR1 MGHRA, CDR2 YSYEKL. J lost 6 bases, V lost 4 bases, and 8 bases had no gene match. The CDR3 extends over 16 amino acids.

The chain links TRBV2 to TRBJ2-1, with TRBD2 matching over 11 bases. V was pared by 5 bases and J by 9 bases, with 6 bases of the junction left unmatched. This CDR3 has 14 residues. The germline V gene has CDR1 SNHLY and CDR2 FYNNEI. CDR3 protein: CASSYLAGGVEQFF. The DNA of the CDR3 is TGTGCCAGCAGTTACTTAGCGGGGGGGGTTGAGCAGTTCTTC.

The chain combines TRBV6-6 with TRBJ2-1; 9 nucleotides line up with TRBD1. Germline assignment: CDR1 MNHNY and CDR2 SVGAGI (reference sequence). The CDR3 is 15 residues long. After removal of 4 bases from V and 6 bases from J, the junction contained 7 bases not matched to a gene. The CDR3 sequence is CASSSDRGGGNEQFF. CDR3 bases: TGTGCCAGCAGTTCGGACAGGGGAGGAGGCAATGAGCAGTTCTTC.

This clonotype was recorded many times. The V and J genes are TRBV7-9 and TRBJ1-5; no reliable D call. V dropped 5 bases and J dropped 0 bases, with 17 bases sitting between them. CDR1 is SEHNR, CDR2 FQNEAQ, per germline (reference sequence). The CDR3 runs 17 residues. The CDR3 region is CASSTGAPLVSNQPQHF. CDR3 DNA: TGTGCCAGCAGCACCGGAGCCCCGCTCGTTAGCAATCAGCCCCAGCATTTT.

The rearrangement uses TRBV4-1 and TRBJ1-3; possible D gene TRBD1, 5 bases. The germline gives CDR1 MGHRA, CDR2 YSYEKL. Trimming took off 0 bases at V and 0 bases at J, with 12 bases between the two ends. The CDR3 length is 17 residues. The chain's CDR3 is CASSQEGRSYSGNTIYF. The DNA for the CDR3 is TGCGCCAGCAGCCAAGAGGGACGGAGCTACTCTGGAAACACCATATATTTT.

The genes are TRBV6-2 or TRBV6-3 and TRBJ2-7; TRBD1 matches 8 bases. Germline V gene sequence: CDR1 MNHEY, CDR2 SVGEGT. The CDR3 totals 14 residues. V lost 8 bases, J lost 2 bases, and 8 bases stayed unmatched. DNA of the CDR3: TGTGCCAGCTACTCCTGGACAGGGACCTACGAGCAGTACTTC. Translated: CASYSWTGTYEQYF.